The source of this T cell receptor (beta chain) is a study of control samples from healthy donors and cancer patients. Clones were read by immunoSEQ multiplex PCR, and TCRdb kept only the in-frame ones, dropping some. This table has under 200,000 clones, 91% appearing once. The CDR3 runs to 12 residues. Between the trimmed V and J ends, which lost 5 bases and 4 bases, there was a span of 9 bases. Germline CDR1 is SGHDN and CDR2 is FVKESK. Sequencing input: blood. V and J are TRBV14 and TRBJ2-7, with D uncertain. This sequence was found in a woman aged 25 to 39 in good health. The CDR3 reads CASSTIIYEQYF. CDR3 nucleotide sequence: TGTGCCAGCAGCACTATTATTTACGAGCAGTACTTC.